The 10 T cell receptor beta chains reported below all come from one sample, sequenced in a study of radiotherapy plus CTLA-4 blockade in lung cancer. Repertoires were generated with immunoSEQ multiplex PCR, while TCRdb's copy carries only in-frame clones and drops some. Among roughly 59,000 clones, around three quarters were seen once, and the ten largest hold around 8%. This specimen was peripheral blood, taken from a patient treated with radiotherapy plus ipilimumab. The source of these receptors is a human donor with non-small cell lung cancer whose response to radiotherapy plus ipilimumab could not be evaluated.

CDR3 coding DNA: TGTGCCAGCAGTCGTAGCAGGGCTCCCAACACTGAAGCTTTCTTT. Its protein is CASSRSRAPNTEAFF. The chain joins TRBV6-7 to TRBJ1-1, with a weak D call TRBD1 (5 bases). TRBV6-7 is an open reading frame whose function is uncertain. The CDR3 runs 15 residues. V lost 5 bases and J 2 bases, leaving 15 bases between the germline ends.

The rearrangement joins TRBV6-5 to TRBJ1-5, with TRBD1 identical over 9 bases. Germline lookup yields CDR1 MNHEY and CDR2 SVGAGI. The CDR3 runs to 15 residues. The V and J ends lost 6 bases and 3 bases, in that order; junction bases with no gene match: 6. The CDR3 DNA is TGTGCCAGCAGCACGGGACAGGGCATCAATCAGCCCCAGCATTTT. It yields the protein CASSTGQGINQPQHF.

The chain couples TRBV29-1 to TRBJ2-7; the match to TRBD2 covers 12 bases. The germline CDR1 and CDR2 sequences are SQVTM and ANQGSEA. V dropped 6 bases and J dropped 4; count of bases not matched to a gene: 4. The CDR3 covers 13 residues. CDR3 sequence: CSVELAGGYEQYF. The CDR3 nucleotides are TGCAGCGTCGAACTAGCGGGAGGTTACGAGCAGTACTTC.

The chain links TRBV10-3 to TRBJ2-7, with D hard to call. Looked up from germline, CDR1 is ENHRY and CDR2 is SYGVKD. The V end was cut by 4 bases, the J end by 8 bases, with 12 bases between. This CDR3 has 12 residues. CDR3 loop: CAISVGLAQQYF. The CDR3 bases are TGTGCCATCAGTGTGGGTTTAGCACAGCAGTACTTC.

The chain joins TRBV9 to TRBJ2-7, with TRBD1 identical over 8 bases. The CDR3 has 15 residues. Germline CDR1 SGDLS, CDR2 YYNGEE. V trimming: 0 bases; J trimming: 4 bases; junction bases outside the gene matches: 6. This chain's CDR3 is CASSVAGTGGYEQYF. The CDR3 coding sequence is TGTGCCAGCAGCGTAGCCGGGACAGGAGGGTACGAGCAGTACTTC.

The V and J genes are TRBV4-3 and TRBJ1-4, with TRBD1 matching over 7 bases. CDR3 length equals 15 residues. J was trimmed by 5 bases and V by 3 bases; bases with no gene match: 6. Germline-derived CDR1 and CDR2 are LGHNA and YSLEER. The CDR3 spells CASSHRDSLNEKLFF. In DNA form, the CDR3 reads TGCGCCAGCAGCCACCGGGACAGCCTCAATGAAAAACTGTTTTTT.

The rearrangement links TRBV5-4 to TRBJ2-1; 8 bases agree with TRBD2. This CDR3 has 16 amino acids. The germline gives CDR1 SGHNT, CDR2 YYREEE (reference sequence). V shed 4 bases and J 6 bases; nucleotides not matched to a gene: 12. For the CDR3, the DNA is TGTGCCAGCAGCCCCCCGGGAGGGGGGGTAGGCAATGAGCAGTTCTTC. This translates into CASSPPGGGVGNEQFF.

The rearrangement uses TRBV7-8 and TRBJ2-1, with 7 bases aligning to TRBD1. V lost 1 base to trimming and J lost 3 bases; unmatched junction nucleotides: 3. Germline assignment: CDR1 SGHVS and CDR2 FQNEAQ. This CDR3 has 15 residues. The CDR3 spells CASSLGQGHYNEQFF. The CDR3 DNA reads TGTGCCAGCAGCTTAGGACAGGGCCACTACAATGAGCAGTTCTTC.

The chain carries TRBV7-6 and TRBJ1-4; perhaps TRBD1 as D (6 bases). The germline CDR1 and CDR2 sequences are SGHVS and FNYEAQ. The CDR3 is 15 amino acids. V lost 6 bases and J lost 8, with 19 bases in between. The CDR3 loop reads CASRRWDVGTEKLFF. As DNA, the CDR3 is TGTGCCAGCAGGAGATGGGATGTAGGGACAGAAAAACTGTTTTTT. Based on the CDR3 plus reference TRBV7-6 and TRBJ1-4, the full variable domain is GAGVSQSPRYKVTKRGQDVALRCDPISGHVSLYWYRQALGQGPEFLTYFNYEAQQDKSGLPNDRFSAERPEGSISTLTIQRTEQRDSAMYRCASRRWDVGTEKLFFGSGTQLSVL.

J is TRBJ2-7 and V is TRBV27, with unresolved D. Trimming shortened V by 6 bases and J by 0 bases, and 12 bases separated the two germline ends. There are 14 residues in the CDR3. CDR1 and CDR2 (germline): MNHEY, SMNVEV (reference sequence). In DNA form, the CDR3 reads TGTGCCAGCAGGGCCCCAGAACGCTCCTACGAGCAGTACTTC. Translated, it gives CASRAPERSYEQYF.